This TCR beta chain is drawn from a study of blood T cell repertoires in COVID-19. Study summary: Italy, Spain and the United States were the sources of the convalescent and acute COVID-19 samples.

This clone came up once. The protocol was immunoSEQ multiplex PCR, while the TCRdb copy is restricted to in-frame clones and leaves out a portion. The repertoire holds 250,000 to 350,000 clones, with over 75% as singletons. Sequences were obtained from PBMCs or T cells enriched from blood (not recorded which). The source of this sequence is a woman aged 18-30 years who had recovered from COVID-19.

In DNA form, the CDR3 reads TGTGCCAGCAGCTTCTCCAGCGGCTACACAGATACGCAGTATTTT. Translated: CASSFSSGYTDTQYF. The chain combines TRBV5-4 with TRBJ2-3; the D gene is possibly TRBD2 (5 bases). This CDR3 has 15 amino acids. V lost 2 bases to trimming and J lost 2 bases, with 12 bases between them. CDR1 and CDR2 from the germline V gene are SGHNT and YYREEE (reference sequence). Full variable domain (missing parts from reference TRBV5-4 and TRBJ2-3): ETGVTQSPTHLIKTRGQQVTLRCSSQSGHNTVSWYQQALGQGPQFIFQYYREEENGRGNFPPRFSGLQFPNYSSELNVNALELDDSALYLCASSFSSGYTDTQYFGPGTRLTVL.